A single sample is the source of the 4 T cell receptor beta chains below, sequenced in a study of blood T cell repertoires in COVID-19. The repertoire was sequenced with immunoSEQ multiplex PCR; TCRdb's copy has only in-frame clones and lacks some. The sample has 81,000 or so clones, around 86% seen once; the top ten hold 7.5% to 9.5%. The sequenced sample was peripheral blood. All receptors come from a man aged 45-65 years with active COVID-19.

The chain's CDR3 is CASSWGQGKGQPQHF. The CDR3 bases are TGTGCCAGCAGTTGGGGACAGGGAAAGGGTCAGCCCCAGCATTTT. This chain uses TRBV27 with TRBJ1-5; TRBD1 matches 9 bases. Looked up from germline, CDR1 is MNHEY and CDR2 is SMNVEV (reference sequence). The trim removed 4 bases at V and 6 bases at J, leaving 7 bases unmatched. The CDR3 is made up of 15 amino acids.

The chain combines TRBV27 with TRBJ2-2; D perhaps matches TRBD2 (6 bases). CDR3 length: 19 amino acids. The V gene lost 6 bases and the J gene lost 7 bases, with 30 bases spanning the gap. The V gene's germline CDR1 is MNHEY and CDR2 SMNVEV (reference sequence). CDR3 DNA: TGTGCCAGCAGCCGTAATATGGGACGGGGCGGGGAGACCCACGGGGAGCTGTTTTTT. It is translated as CASSRNMGRGGETHGELFF.

The CDR3 reads CASSKGQGDYGYTF. The CDR3 nucleotides read TGCGCCAGCAGCAAAGGACAGGGAGACTATGGCTACACCTTC. The chain couples TRBV5-1 to TRBJ1-2; 8 nucleotides match TRBD1. Losses at the gene ends were 4 bases for V and 3 bases for J; bases not matched to a gene: 5. Per germline, CDR1 SGHRS and CDR2 YFSETQ. This CDR3 has 14 residues. Using reference TRBV5-1 and TRBJ1-2 for the parts outside the CDR3, the full variable domain is KAGVTQTPRYLIKTRGQQVTLSCSPISGHRSVSWYQQTPGQGLQFLFEYFSETQRNKGNFPGRFSGRQFSNSRSEMNVSTLELGDSALYLCASSKGQGDYGYTFGSGTRLTVV.

The rearrangement uses TRBV4-1 and TRBJ2-6; 7 bases are shared with TRBD1. The CDR3 length is 21 residues. Germline V gene sequence: CDR1 MGHRA, CDR2 YSYEKL. V trimming: 1 base; J trimming: 0 bases; junction bases outside the gene matches: 15. CDR3: CASSQAGTVRNILSGANVLTF. The CDR3 DNA reads as TGCGCCAGCAGCCAAGCCGGGACAGTCCGTAATATTCTCTCTGGGGCCAACGTCCTGACTTTC.